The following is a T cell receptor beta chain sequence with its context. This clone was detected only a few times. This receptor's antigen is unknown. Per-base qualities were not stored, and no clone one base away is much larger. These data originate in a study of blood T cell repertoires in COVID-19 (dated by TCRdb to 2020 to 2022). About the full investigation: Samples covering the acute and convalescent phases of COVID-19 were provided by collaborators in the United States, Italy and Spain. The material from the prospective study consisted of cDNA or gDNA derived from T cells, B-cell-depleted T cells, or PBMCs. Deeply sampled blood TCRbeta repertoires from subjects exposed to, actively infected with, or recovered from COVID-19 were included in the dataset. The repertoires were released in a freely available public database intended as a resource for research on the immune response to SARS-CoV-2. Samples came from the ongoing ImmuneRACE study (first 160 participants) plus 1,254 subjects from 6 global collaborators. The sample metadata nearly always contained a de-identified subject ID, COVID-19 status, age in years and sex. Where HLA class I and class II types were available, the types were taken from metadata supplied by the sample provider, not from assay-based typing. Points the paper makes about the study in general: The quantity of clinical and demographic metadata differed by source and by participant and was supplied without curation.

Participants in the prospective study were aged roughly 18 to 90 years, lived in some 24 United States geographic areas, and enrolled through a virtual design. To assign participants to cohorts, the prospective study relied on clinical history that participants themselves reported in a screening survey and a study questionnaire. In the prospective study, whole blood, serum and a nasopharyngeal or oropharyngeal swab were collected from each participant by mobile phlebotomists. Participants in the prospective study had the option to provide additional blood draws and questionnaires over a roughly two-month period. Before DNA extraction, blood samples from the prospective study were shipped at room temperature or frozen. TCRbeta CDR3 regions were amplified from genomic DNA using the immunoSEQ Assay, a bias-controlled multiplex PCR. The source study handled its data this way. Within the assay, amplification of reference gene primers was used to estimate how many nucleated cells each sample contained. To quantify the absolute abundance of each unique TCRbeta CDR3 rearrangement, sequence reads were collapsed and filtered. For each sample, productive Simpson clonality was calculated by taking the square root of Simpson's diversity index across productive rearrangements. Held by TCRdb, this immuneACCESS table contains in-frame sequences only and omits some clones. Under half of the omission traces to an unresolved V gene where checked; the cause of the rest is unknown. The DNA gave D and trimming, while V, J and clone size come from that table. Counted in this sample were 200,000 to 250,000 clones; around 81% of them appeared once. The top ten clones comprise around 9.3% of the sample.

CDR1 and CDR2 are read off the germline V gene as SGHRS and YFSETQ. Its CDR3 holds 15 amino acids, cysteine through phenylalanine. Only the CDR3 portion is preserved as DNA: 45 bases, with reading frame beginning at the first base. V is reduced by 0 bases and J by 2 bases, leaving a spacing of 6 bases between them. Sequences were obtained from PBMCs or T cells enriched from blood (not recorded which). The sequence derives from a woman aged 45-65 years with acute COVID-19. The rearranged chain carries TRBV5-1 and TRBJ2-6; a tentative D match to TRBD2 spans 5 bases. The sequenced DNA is TGCGCCAGCAGCTTGGCGGGGACTGGGGCCAACGTCCTGACTTTC. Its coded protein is CASSLAGTGANVLTF.